These 10 T cell receptor beta chains share one sample of origin, sequenced in a study of control samples from healthy donors and cancer patients. Some clones are missing from TCRdb's copy, which holds only in-frame ones; the method was immunoSEQ multiplex PCR. This sample has 95,000 to 110,000 clones; roughly 90% occur once, and the top ten carry about 18%. Sequencing was done on a sample of PBMCs. The receptor set was obtained from a man in his sixties with lung cancer.

This sequence joins TRBV4-1 and TRBJ2-5; D is unclear. The V and J ends lost 0 bases and 5 bases respectively, with 13 bases between them. CDR3 length: 15 amino acids. CDR1 is MGHRA and CDR2 is YSYEKL in the germline V gene. The CDR3 protein is CASSQDSPFLETQYF. DNA of the CDR3: TGCGCCAGCAGCCAAGATTCTCCGTTCTTGGAGACCCAGTACTTC.

The rearrangement joins TRBV9 to TRBJ2-5; D is unclear. Germline V CDR1 and CDR2: SGDLS, YYNGEE. Trimming cost V 4 bases and J 2 bases, with 9 bases left between them. This CDR3 is 13 amino acids long. CDR3 loop: CASSMGSQETQYF. The CDR3 DNA reads TGTGCCAGCAGCATGGGATCACAAGAGACCCAGTACTTC.

This rearrangement joins TRBV7-9 to TRBJ1-5; no reliable D call. The germline V gene encodes CDR1 SEHNR and CDR2 FQNEAQ (reference sequence). Trimming left V 5 bases short and J 7 bases short, with 9 bases between. CDR3 length equals 12 residues. CDR3 nucleotides: TGTGCCAGCAGCCGCCTGGGACAGCCCCAGCATTTT. Its protein product is CASSRLGQPQHF.

The chain is built from TRBV6-6 and TRBJ1-1; a weak D match, TRBD1 (5 bases). Trimming left V 7 bases short and J 0 bases short, with 9 bases between. This CDR3 region has 13 residues. Germline V gene lookup returns CDR1 MNHNY and CDR2 SVGAGI (reference sequence). The CDR3 region has the DNA TGTGCCAGCATAAAGGGGATGAACACTGAAGCTTTCTTT. This codes for CASIKGMNTEAFF.

The V gene is TRBV4-1, the J gene TRBJ2-2; no reliable D call. This CDR3 comprises 17 residues. The ends were cut back, 0 bases at V and 1 base at J, with 12 bases in the middle. Germline V gene lookup returns CDR1 MGHRA and CDR2 YSYEKL. CDR3 in amino acids: CASSQDARALNTGELFF. In DNA, the CDR3 is TGCGCCAGCAGCCAAGATGCCCGGGCCCTGAACACCGGGGAGCTGTTTTTT.

The rearrangement uses TRBV12-5 and TRBJ1-1; D call uncertain. The V gene lost 2 bases and the J gene lost 5 bases, with 12 bases spanning the gap. CDR1 and CDR2 from the germline V gene are LGHNT and FRNRAP. The CDR3 loop spans 14 amino acids. CDR3 sequence (DNA): TGTGCTAGTGGTTTGTACCAATTAGGTACTGAAGCTTTCTTT. Translating gives CASGLYQLGTEAFF.

V gene TRBV30 combines with J gene TRBJ1-4; D is perhaps TRBD1 (6 bases). Germline-derived CDR1 and CDR2 are GTSNPN and SVGIG (reference sequence). The CDR3 totals 13 residues. Trimming took 4 bases from V and 8 from J, leaving 14 bases between them. CDR3 sequence reads: CAWIGPGAEKLFF. In DNA, the CDR3 is TGTGCCTGGATCGGACCGGGGGCGGAAAAACTGTTTTTT.

In its sample, this clone was seen once. The CDR3 DNA reads as TGTGCCAGCACCAGCCCCCCTTCCAAAAACATTCAGTACTTC. Translated, it gives CASTSPPSKNIQYF. The rearrangement uses TRBV2 and TRBJ2-4; D gene uncertain. The V end was cut by 7 bases, the J end by 2 bases, with 12 bases between. Germline V gene sequence: CDR1 SNHLY, CDR2 FYNNEI. The CDR3 loop spans 14 amino acids.

This clone was seen a single time. The rearrangement joins TRBV15 to TRBJ1-1; 7 bases agree with TRBD1. Trimming cost V 2 bases and J 1 base; bases outside gene matches: 4. The CDR3 is made up of 15 amino acids. Germline CDR1 and CDR2: LNHNV and YYDKDF (reference sequence). The CDR3 here is CATSRRQGQNTEAFF. The CDR3 nucleotides are TGTGCCACCAGCAGACGACAGGGTCAGAACACTGAAGCTTTCTTT.

For this clone: Other DNA sequences within the sample encode an identical CDR3. The CDR3 DNA reads as TGTGCCTGGAGTGTACGAGAGACCCAGTACTTC. It is translated as CAWSVRETQYF. The chain is built from TRBV30 and TRBJ2-5, with D unresolved. This CDR3 region has 11 residues. The V gene lost 0 bases and the J gene lost 4 bases, with 3 bases spanning the gap. Per germline, CDR1 GTSNPN and CDR2 SVGIG (reference sequence).